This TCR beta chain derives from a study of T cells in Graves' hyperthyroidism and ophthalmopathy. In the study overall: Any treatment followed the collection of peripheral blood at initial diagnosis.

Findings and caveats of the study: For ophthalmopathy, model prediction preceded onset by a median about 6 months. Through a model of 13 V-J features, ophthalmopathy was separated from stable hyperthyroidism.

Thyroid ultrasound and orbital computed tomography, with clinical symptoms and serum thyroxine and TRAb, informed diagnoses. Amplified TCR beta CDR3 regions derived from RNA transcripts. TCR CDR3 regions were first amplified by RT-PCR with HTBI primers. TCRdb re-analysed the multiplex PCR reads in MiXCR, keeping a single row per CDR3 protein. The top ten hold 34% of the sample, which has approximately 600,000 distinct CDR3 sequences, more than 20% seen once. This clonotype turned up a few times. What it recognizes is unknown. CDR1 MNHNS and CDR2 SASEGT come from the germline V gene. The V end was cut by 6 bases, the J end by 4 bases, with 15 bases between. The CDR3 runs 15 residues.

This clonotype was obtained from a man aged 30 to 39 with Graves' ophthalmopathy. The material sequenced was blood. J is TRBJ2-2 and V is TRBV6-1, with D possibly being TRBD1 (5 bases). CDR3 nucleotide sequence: TGTGCCAGCAGCCTCCCCCAGGGCCGCACCGGGGAGCTGTTTTTT. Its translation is CASSLPQGRTGELFF.